Following are 8 T cell receptor beta chains from one sample sequenced in a study of blood T cells in healthy people across ages. PCR was performed a second time for roughly 6 to 12 cycles using a sample-barcoded 5' primer and a J-beta primer mix. TCRdb reprocessed the 5' RACE reads with MiXCR, giving one entry per CDR3 protein. The sample holds 760,000 or so distinct CDR3 sequences, approximately 25% seen once. These data also featured in a second study, about T cells of mothers and their children.

Sequenced: blood. The receptor source for this set is a boy under 18 in good health.

This chain joins TRBV6-1 and TRBJ2-7; D call uncertain. The V end was cut by 1 base, the J end by 2 bases, with 6 bases between. In germline, CDR1 is MNHNS, CDR2 SASEGT. The CDR3 length is 13 residues. CDR3 nucleotide sequence: TGTGCCAGCAGTGAAGTGGGAACCTACGAGCAGTACTTC. It codes for CASSEVGTYEQYF.

Here the CDR3 reads CASSYTSGNEQFF. The CDR3 DNA follows: TGTGCCAGCAGCTACACTAGCGGCAATGAGCAGTTCTTC. The rearrangement joins TRBV7-9 to TRBJ2-1, with 8 nucleotides matching TRBD2. Germline V gives CDR1 SEHNR, CDR2 FQNEAQ (reference sequence). With V trimmed by 4 bases and J by 6 bases, 2 bases remained unmatched. The CDR3 length is 13 residues.

This clonotype was found a few times. The chain links TRBV12-3 or TRBV12-4 to TRBJ1-5, with TRBD1 identical over 12 bases. Trimming removed 5 bases from V and 0 bases from J; junction bases left unmatched: 11. The CDR3 is 19 residues long. The CDR3 nucleotides are TGTGCCAGCAGTCCCCGGGACAGGGGGCTTAATAGTAGCAATCAGCCCCAGCATTTT. Its protein is CASSPRDRGLNSSNQPQHF.

The sample holds one count of this clonotype. Compared with germline, one end of the junction differs, possibly owing to a read error. The CDR3 reads CATRAPGTGTQYF. The CDR3 DNA sequence: TGTGCCACCCGCGCGCCCGGCACAGGTACGCAGTATTTT. The chain is built from TRBV11-1 and TRBJ2-3; D may be TRBD1 (5 bases). Germline CDR1 is SGHAT and CDR2 is FQDESV (reference sequence). The CDR3 covers 13 residues.

The V call is TRBV6-1, the J call TRBJ2-3; D not certain. CDR1 and CDR2 (germline): MNHNS, SASEGT. The CDR3 has 15 residues. The germline V and J ends were trimmed by 0 bases and 4 bases, with 11 bases remaining between them. CDR3 in DNA: TGTGCCAGCAGTGAAGCGCCCGGAATGCCAGATACGCAGTATTTT. Translating gives CASSEAPGMPDTQYF.

Concerning this clonotype itself: One end of the junction fails to match germline, which may point to a read error. V is TRBV4-1 and J is TRBJ1-3; D is undetermined. The CDR3 totals 15 residues. The V gene's germline CDR1 is MGHRA and CDR2 YSYEKL. The DNA of the CDR3 is TGCGCCAGCGGCCAAGAGCATAACTCTGGAAACACCATATATTTT. Amino acids: CASGQEHNSGNTIYF.

This clonotype was counted many times. This chain connects TRBV29-1 to TRBJ2-5; 8 nucleotides line up with TRBD2. With 8 bases clipped from V and 4 bases from J, the junction kept 6 bases outside the gene matches. CDR1 is SQVTM, CDR2 ANQGSEA, per germline. The CDR3 loop spans 12 amino acids. As DNA, the CDR3 is TGCAGCAATCGGGAGGGGGGAGAGACCCAGTACTTC. Translation gives CSNREGGETQYF.

Here the CDR3 reads CASGPEQRLGEKLFF. In nucleotides, the CDR3 is TGCGCCAGCGGCCCGGAGCAGAGGTTGGGAGAAAAACTGTTTTTT. J is TRBJ1-4 and V is TRBV4-3, with D unresolved. This CDR3 spans 15 amino acids. V was cut by 8 bases and J by 8 bases, with 21 bases left in between. In germline, CDR1 is LGHNA, CDR2 YSLEER.